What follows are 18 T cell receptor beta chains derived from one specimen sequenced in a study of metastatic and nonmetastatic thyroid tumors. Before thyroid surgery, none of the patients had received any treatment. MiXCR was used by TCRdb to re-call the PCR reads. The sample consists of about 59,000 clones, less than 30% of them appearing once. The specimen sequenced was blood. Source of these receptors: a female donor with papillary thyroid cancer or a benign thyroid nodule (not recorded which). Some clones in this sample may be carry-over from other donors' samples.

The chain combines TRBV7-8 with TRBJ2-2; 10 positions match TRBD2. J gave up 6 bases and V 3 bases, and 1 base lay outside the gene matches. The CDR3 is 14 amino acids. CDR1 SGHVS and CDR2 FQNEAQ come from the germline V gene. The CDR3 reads CASSFGTSAGELFF. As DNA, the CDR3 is TGTGCCAGCAGCTTTGGGACTAGCGCCGGGGAGCTGTTTTTT.

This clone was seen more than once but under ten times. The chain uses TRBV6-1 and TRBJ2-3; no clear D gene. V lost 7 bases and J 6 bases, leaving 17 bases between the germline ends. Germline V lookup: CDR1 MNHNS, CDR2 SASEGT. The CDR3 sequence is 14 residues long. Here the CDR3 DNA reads TGTGCCAGCACCCGCCCAAACGGAGCGGATACGCAGTATTTT. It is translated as CASTRPNGADTQYF.

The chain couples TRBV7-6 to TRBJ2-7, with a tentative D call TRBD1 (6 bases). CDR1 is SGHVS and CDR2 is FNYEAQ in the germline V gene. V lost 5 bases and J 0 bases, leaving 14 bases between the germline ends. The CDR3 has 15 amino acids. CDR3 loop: CASSAETGNSYEQYF. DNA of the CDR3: TGTGCCAGCAGCGCGGAAACAGGGAACTCCTACGAGCAGTACTTC.

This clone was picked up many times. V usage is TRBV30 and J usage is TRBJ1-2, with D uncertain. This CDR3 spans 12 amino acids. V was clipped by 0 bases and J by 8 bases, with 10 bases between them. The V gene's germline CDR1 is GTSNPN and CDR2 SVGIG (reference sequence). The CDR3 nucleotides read TGTGCCTGGAGTGTTCAGGTGGGGGGCTACACCTTC. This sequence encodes CAWSVQVGGYTF.

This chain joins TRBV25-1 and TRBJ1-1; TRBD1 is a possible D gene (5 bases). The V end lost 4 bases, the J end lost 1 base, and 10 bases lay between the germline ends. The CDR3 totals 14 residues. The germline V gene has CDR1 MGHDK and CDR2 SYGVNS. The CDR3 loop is CASSVSGANTEAFF. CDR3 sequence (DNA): TGTGCCAGCAGTGTCTCCGGGGCGAACACTGAAGCTTTCTTT.

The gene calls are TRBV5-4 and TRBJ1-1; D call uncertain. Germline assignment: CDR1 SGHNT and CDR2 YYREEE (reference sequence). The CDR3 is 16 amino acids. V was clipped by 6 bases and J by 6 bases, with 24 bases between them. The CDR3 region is CASTPGKAKVGAEAFF. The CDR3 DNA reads TGTGCCAGCACCCCCGGAAAAGCTAAGGTTGGGGCTGAAGCTTTCTTT.

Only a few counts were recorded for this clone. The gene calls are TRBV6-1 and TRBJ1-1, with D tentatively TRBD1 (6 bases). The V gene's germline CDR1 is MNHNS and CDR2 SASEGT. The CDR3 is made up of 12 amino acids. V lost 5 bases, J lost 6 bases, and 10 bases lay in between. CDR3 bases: TGTGCCAGCAGTCTAGGACAGTCTGAAGCTTTCTTT. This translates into CASSLGQSEAFF.

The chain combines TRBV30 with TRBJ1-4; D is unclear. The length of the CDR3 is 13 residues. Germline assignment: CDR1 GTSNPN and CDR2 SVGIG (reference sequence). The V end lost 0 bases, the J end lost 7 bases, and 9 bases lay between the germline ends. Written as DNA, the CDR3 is TGTGCCTGGAGTGTTGAGCTAGGTGAAAAACTGTTTTTT. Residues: CAWSVELGEKLFF.

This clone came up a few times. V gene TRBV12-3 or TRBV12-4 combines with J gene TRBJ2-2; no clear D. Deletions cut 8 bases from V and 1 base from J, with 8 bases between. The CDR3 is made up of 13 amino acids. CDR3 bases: TGTGCCAGCCTTCTTGAGAACACCGGGGAGCTGTTTTTT. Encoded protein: CASLLENTGELFF.

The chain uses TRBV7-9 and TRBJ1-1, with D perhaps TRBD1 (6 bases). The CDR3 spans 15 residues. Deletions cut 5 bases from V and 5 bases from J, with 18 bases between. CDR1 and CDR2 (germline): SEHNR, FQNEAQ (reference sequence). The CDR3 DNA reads TGTGCCAGCAGCCTCATGGCCGGGGGCGAGACTGAAGCTTTCTTT. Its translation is CASSLMAGGETEAFF.

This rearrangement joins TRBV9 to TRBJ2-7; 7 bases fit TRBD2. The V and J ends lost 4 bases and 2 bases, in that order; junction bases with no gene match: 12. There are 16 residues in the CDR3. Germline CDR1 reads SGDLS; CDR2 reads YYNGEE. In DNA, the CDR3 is TGTGCCAGCAGCCCGAGAGTTGGGGCGGGAGCCTACGAGCAGTACTTC. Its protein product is CASSPRVGAGAYEQYF.

CDR3 DNA: TGTGCCAGCAGGGGGACAGTCCACAATGAGCAGTTCTTC. This codes for CASRGTVHNEQFF. The chain combines TRBV6-1 with TRBJ2-1; 7 bases map to TRBD1. Germline V gene data show CDR1 as MNHNS and CDR2 as SASEGT. The CDR3 spans 13 residues. Trimming at V came to 6 bases and at J to 5 bases, leaving 4 bases not matched to a gene.

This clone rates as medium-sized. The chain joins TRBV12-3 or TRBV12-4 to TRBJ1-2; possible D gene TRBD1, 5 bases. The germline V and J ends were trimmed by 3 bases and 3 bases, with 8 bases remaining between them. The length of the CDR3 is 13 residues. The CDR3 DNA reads TGTGCCAGCAGTTTGGGGGGATACTATGGCTACACCTTC. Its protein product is CASSLGGYYGYTF.

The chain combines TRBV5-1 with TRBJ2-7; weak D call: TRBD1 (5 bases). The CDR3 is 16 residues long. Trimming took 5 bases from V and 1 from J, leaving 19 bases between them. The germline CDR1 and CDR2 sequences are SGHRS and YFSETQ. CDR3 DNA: TGCGCCAGCAGACCAGTTGGGGCGGATACTTCCTACGAGCAGTACTTC. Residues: CASRPVGADTSYEQYF.

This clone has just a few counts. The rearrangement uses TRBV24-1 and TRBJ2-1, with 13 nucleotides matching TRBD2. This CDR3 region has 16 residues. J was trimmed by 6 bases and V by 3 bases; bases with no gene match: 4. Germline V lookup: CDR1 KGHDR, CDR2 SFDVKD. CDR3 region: CATSDTGLAGSNEQFF. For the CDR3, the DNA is TGTGCCACCAGTGATACGGGACTAGCGGGATCCAATGAGCAGTTCTTC.

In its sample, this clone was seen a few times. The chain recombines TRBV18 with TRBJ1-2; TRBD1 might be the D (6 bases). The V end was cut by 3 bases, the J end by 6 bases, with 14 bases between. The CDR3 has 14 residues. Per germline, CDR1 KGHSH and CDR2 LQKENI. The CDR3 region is CASSPPHRVDGYTF. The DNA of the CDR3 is TGTGCCAGCTCACCCCCCCACAGGGTGGATGGCTACACCTTC.

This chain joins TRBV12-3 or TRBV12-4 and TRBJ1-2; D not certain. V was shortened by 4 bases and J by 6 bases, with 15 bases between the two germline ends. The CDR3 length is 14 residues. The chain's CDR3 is CASSSSLVGHGYTF. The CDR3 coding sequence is TGTGCCAGCAGTTCCTCCCTAGTTGGACATGGCTACACCTTC.

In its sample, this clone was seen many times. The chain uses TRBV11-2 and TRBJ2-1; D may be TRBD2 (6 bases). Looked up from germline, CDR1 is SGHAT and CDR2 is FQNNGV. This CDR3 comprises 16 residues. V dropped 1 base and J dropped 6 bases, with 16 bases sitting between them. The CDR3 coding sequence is TGTGCCAGCAGCTTAGCCGCGGGACTCTATTCCAATGAGCAGTTCTTC. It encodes CASSLAAGLYSNEQFF.